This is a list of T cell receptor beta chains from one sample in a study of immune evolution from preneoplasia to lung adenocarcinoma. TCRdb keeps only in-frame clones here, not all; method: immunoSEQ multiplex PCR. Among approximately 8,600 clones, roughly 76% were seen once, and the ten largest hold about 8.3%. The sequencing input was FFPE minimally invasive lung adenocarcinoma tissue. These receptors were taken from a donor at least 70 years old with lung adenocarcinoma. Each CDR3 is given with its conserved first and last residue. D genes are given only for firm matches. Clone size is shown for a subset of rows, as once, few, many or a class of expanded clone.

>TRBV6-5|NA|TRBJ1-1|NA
TGTGCCAGCAGGCGCGGACAGTACACTGAAGCTTTCTTT
CASRRGQYTEAFF
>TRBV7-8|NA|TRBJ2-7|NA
TGTGCCAGCAGCTTAAGAGCGGGTTCCTACGAGCAGTACTTC
CASSLRAGSYEQYF
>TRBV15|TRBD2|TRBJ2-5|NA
TGTGCCACCAGCAGTGGACTAGCGGGCCTCCAAGAGACCCAGTACTTC
CATSSGLAGLQETQYF
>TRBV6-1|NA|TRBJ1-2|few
TGTGCCAGCAGTGTTAAACAGGCCTATGGCTACACCTTC
CASSVKQAYGYTF
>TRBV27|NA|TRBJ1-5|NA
TGTGCCAGCAGTTTATTTGCCCATCAGCCCCAGCATTTT
CASSLFAHQPQHF
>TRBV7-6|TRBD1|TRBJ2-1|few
TGTGCCAGCAGCTTCATAACAGGGGACAGCTCCTACAATGAGCAGTTCTTC
CASSFITGDSSYNEQFF
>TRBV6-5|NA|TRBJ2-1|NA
TGTGCCAGCAGTTATGGGGGAGGTCCCTACAATGAGCAGTTCTTC
CASSYGGGPYNEQFF
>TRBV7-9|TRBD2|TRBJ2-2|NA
TGTGCCAGCACCCCACGGCTCGCGGGAGGCCAAAACACCGGGGAGCTGTTTTTT
CASTPRLAGGQNTGELFF
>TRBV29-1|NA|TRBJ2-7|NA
TGCAGCGTTGAGAAGGCATTCGGCGAGCAGTACTTC
CSVEKAFGEQYF
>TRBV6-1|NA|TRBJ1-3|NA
TGTGCCAGCAAAACCGGTGGAAACACCATATATTTT
CASKTGGNTIYF
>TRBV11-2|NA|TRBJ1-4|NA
TGTGCCAGCAGCTTAGAGGGGGGGGCTAATGAAAAACTGTTTTTT
CASSLEGGANEKLFF
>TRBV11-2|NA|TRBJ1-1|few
TGTGCCAGCAGTTTGGGTTATCAGAACACTGAAGCTTTCTTT
CASSLGYQNTEAFF
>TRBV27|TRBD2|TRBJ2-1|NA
TGTGCCAGCAGTTTCCTGGGACTAGTGGCTGAGCAGTTCTTC
CASSFLGLVAEQFF
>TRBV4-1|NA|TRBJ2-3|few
TGCGCCAGCAGCCAGGGACAACCGCCCACAGATACGCAGTATTTT
CASSQGQPPTDTQYF
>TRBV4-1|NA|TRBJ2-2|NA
TGCGCCAGCAGCCAAGGGAGACCTGGGGAGCTGTTTTTT
CASSQGRPGELFF
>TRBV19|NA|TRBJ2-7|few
TGTGCCTCACAGGGCGATCCCTTCTACGAGCAGTACTTC
CASQGDPFYEQYF
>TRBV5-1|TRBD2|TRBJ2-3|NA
TGCGCCAGCAGCTTGGACGGCGGGAGGGCCCCAGATACGCAGTATTTT
CASSLDGGRAPDTQYF
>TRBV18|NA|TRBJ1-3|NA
TGTGCCAGCTCACCGGGACTCTCTGGAAACACCATATATTTT
CASSPGLSGNTIYF
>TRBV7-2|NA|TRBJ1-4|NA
TGTGCCAGCAGCCCCAACTTGGCCTATGCTAATGAAAAACTGTTTTTT
CASSPNLAYANEKLFF
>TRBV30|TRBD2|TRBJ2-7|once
TGTGCCTGGAGGGAGGGCAGCGGGACCTACGAGCAGTACTTC
CAWREGSGTYEQYF
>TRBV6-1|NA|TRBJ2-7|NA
TGTGCCAGCAGCGCCGTCGTCAGCTCCTACGAGCAGTACTTC
CASSAVVSSYEQYF
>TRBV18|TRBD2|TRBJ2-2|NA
TGTGCCAGCTCACCTACGGGACTAGCGGGAGTCACCGGGGAGCTGTTTTTT
CASSPTGLAGVTGELFF
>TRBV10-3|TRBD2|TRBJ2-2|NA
TGTGCCATCAGTGAACCGGTAGCGGGATTATCGAACACCGGGGAGCTGTTTTTT
CAISEPVAGLSNTGELFF
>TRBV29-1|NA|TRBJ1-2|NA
TGCAGCTCGAGGACGGACTATGGCTACACCTTC
CSSRTDYGYTF
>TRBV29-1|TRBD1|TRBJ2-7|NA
TGCAGCGTTGAAGATAGCGGGACAGGGGGCTTCTACGAGCAGTACTTC
CSVEDSGTGGFYEQYF
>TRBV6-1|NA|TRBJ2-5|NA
TGTGCCAGCAGTGAAGCGCCACAGACAGGGTGGGTTGGACTAGTCGACCAAGAGACCCAGTACTTC
CASSEAPQTGWVGLVDQETQYF
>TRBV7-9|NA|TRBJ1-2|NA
TGTGCCAGCAGCCCTGGCGGGACCTATGGCTACACCTTC
CASSPGGTYGYTF
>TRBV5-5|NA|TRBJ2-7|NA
TGTGCCAGCAGCCGGGTCGAGTTGGGCGGCTACGAGCAGTACTTC
CASSRVELGGYEQYF
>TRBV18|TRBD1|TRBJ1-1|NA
TGTGCCAGCTTATCACCAGAGGACAGGACACAAGCTTTCTTT
CASLSPEDRTQAFF
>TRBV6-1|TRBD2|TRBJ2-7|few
TGTGCCAGCAGTGATAAGGGTCCAGAGAGACTAGCGTCCCGGCAGTACTTC
CASSDKGPERLASRQYF
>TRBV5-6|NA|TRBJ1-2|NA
TGTGCCAGCAGCTTGGGGACGAAGGTCGAGAGAGGCTACACCTTC
CASSLGTKVERGYTF
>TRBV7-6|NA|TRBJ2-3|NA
TGTGCCAGCAGCTTAGTGGGCGGGACGCAGTATTTT
CASSLVGGTQYF
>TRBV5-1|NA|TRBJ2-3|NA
TGCGCCAGCAGCCCTGTATCGGCCACAGATACGCAGTATTTT
CASSPVSATDTQYF
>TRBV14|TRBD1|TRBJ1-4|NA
TGTGCCAGCAGCCCGAGGGGGACAGGGGGCTTGTCGCAACTGTTTTTT
CASSPRGTGGLSQLFF
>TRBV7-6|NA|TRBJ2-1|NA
TGTGCCAGCAGCCTAGCCGAGAGCTCCTACAATGAGCAGTTCTTC
CASSLAESSYNEQFF
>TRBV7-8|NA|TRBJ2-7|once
TGTGCCAGCAGTTCGCCGACGGACGCCTACGAGCAGTACTTC
CASSSPTDAYEQYF
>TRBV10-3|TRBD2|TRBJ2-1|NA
TGTGCCATCAGAGGGACTAGCGGACCCAATGAGCAGTTCTTC
CAIRGTSGPNEQFF
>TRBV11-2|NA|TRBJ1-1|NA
TGTGCCAGCAGCTCCCATCATGGCTCTGAAGCTTTCTTT
CASSSHHGSEAFF
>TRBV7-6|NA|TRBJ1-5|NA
TGTGCCAGCAGCCCCGACAGCAATAGCAATCAGCCCCAGCATTTT
CASSPDSNSNQPQHF
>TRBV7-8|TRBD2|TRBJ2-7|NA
TGTGCCAGCAGCTTTCGAGTAGCGGGAGTCCCCTTCTACGAGCAGTACTTC
CASSFRVAGVPFYEQYF
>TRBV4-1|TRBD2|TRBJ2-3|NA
TGCGCCAGCAGCCTTTCGGCTGGGGGACTAGCGGGGTACACAGATACGCAGTATTTT
CASSLSAGGLAGYTDTQYF
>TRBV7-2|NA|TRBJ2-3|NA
TGTGCCAGCAACACCGGGGGGCAAGGCACAGATACGCAGTATTTT
CASNTGGQGTDTQYF
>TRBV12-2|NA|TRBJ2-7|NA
TGTGCCTGCCACCTGGTCTACGAGCAGTACTTC
CACHLVYEQYF
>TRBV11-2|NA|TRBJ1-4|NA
TGTGCCAGCAGCTTAGATCTTAATGAAAAACTGTTTTTT
CASSLDLNEKLFF
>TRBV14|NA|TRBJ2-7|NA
TGTGCCAGCAGCCAGGGCTCCTCCTACGAGCAGTACTTC
CASSQGSSYEQYF
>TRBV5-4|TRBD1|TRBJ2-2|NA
TGTGCCAGCAGCCAACCGGGACAGGGGGCGAACGGGGAGCTGTTTTTT
CASSQPGQGANGELFF
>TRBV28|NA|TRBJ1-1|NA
TGTGCCAGCAGCCCAGCCCTCGGGGGGGGCACTGAAGCTTTCTTT
CASSPALGGGTEAFF
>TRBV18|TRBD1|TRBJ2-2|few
TGTGCCAGCTCATCAAGTTCAGGGGGTCCGAACACCGGGGAGCTGTTTTTT
CASSSSSGGPNTGELFF
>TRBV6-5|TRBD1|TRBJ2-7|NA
TGTGCCAGCAGCCCCGACAGGGGGCCCTACGAGCAGTACTTC
CASSPDRGPYEQYF
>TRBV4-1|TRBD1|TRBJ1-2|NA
TGCGCCAGCAGCTTACAGGGGGCGAATAACTATGGCTACACCTTC
CASSLQGANNYGYTF
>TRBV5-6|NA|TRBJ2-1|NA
TGTGCCAGCAGCTTTTTTGATATGGGCCACAATGAGCAGTTCTTC
CASSFFDMGHNEQFF
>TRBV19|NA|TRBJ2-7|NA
TGTGCCAGTAGTAGCTCGAGGACTACCTACTCCTACGAGCAGTACTTC
CASSSSRTTYSYEQYF
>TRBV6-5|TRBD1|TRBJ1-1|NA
TGTGCCAGCAGTAAACAGGGGGCTGGGAACACTGAAGCTTTCTTT
CASSKQGAGNTEAFF
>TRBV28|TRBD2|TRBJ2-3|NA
TGTGCCAGCAGTCCCCCGGCGACTAGCGGGCCCCGGGCAGATACGCAGTATTTT
CASSPPATSGPRADTQYF
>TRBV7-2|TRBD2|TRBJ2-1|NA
TGTGCCAGCAGCCGGACTAGCGGGGAATACAATGAGCAGTTCTTC
CASSRTSGEYNEQFF
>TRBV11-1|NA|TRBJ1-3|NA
TGTGCCAGCAGCTTAGACGGAAACACCATATATTTT
CASSLDGNTIYF
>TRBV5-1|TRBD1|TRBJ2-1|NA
TGCGCCAGCAGCTGGGGACAGGGGAAGAATGAGCAGTTCTTC
CASSWGQGKNEQFF
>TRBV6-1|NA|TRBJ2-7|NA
TGTGCCAGCAGTTTTTCATACGAGCAGTACTTC
CASSFSYEQYF
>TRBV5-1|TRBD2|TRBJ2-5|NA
TGCGCCAGCAGCTTTTGGGCGGGAGTGGAGGAGGAGACCCAGTACTTC
CASSFWAGVEEETQYF